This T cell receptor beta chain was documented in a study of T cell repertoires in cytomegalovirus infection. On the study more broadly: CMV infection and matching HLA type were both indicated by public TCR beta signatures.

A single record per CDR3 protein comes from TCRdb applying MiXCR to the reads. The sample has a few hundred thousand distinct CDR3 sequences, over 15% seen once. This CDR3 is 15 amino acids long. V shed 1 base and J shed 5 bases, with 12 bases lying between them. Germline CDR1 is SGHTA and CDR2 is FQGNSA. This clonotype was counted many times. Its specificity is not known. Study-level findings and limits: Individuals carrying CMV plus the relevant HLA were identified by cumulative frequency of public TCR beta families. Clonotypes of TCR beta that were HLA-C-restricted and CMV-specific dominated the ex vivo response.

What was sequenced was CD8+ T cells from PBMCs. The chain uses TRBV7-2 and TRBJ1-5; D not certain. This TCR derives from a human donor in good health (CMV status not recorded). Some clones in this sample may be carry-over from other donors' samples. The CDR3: CASSLGRTFDQPQHF. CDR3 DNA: TGTGCCAGCAGCTTAGGACGGACCTTCGATCAGCCCCAGCATTTT.